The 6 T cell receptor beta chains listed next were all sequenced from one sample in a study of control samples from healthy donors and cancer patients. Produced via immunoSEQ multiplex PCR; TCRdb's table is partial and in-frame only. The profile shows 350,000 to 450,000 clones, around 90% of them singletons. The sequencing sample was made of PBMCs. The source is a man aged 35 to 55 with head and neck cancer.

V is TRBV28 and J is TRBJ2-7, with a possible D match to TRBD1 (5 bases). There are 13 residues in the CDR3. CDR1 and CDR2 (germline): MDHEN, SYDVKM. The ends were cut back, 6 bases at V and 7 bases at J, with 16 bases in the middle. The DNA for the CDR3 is TGTGCCAGCAGCCCCTCCCGACAGTTGGAGCAGTACTTC. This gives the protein CASSPSRQLEQYF.

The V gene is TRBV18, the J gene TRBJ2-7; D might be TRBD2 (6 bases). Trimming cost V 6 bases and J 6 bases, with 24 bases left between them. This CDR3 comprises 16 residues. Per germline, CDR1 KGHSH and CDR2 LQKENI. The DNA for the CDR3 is TGTGCCAGCTCCCCGAATGGAGGGACTCTGTGGGGCGAGCAGTACTTC. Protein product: CASSPNGGTLWGEQYF.

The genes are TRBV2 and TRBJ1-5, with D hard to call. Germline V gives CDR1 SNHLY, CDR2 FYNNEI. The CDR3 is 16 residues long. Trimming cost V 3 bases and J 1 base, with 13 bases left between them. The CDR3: CASSELRRISNQPQHF. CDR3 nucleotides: TGTGCCAGCAGTGAGCTACGGAGGATAAGCAATCAGCCCCAGCATTTT.

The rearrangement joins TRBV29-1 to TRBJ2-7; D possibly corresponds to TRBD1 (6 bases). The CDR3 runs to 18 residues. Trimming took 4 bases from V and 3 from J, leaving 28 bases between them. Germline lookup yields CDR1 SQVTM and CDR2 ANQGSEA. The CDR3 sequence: CSVGGLGAGSLRGYEQYF. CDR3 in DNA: TGCAGCGTTGGGGGTTTGGGGGCGGGCTCCCTCCGAGGCTACGAGCAGTACTTC.

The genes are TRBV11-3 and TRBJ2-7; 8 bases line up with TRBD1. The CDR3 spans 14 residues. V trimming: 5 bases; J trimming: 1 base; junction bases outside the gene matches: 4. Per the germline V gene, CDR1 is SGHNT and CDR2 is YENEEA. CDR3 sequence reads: CASSRGQGSYEQYF. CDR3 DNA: TGTGCCAGCAGCCGAGGACAGGGTTCCTACGAGCAGTACTTC.

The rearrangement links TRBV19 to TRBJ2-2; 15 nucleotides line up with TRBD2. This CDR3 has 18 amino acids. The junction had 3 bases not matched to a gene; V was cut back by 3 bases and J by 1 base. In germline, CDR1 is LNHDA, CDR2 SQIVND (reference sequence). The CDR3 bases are TGTGCCAGTAGTATCGGACTAGCGGGAGGGAGGAACACCGGGGAGCTGTTTTTT. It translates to CASSIGLAGGRNTGELFF.